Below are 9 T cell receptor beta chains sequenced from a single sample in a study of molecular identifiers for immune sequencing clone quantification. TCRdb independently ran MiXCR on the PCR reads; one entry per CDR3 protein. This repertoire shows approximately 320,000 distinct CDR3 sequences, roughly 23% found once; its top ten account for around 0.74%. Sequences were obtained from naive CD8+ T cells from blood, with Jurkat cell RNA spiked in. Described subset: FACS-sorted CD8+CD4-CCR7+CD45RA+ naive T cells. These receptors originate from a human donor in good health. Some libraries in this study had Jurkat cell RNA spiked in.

CDR3 residues: CASSLGVERSTDTQYF. CDR3 nucleotide sequence: TGTGCCAGCAGCTTAGGGGTAGAGCGAAGCACAGATACGCAGTATTTT. V and J are TRBV11-2 and TRBJ2-3; no firm D call. V shed 1 base and J shed 0 bases, with 11 bases lying between them. This CDR3 contains 16 residues. Germline loops: CDR1 SGHAT, CDR2 FQNNGV.

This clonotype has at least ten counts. CDR3 bases: TGTGCCAGCAGAGATACCGGGACAGGTACCTTCGGGCAGTACTTC. Translated, it gives CASRDTGTGTFGQYF. The chain links TRBV2 to TRBJ2-7; TRBD1 matches 8 bases. The CDR3 consists of 15 residues. The germline gives CDR1 SNHLY, CDR2 FYNNEI. After removal of 6 bases from V and 9 bases from J, the junction contained 16 bases not matched to a gene.

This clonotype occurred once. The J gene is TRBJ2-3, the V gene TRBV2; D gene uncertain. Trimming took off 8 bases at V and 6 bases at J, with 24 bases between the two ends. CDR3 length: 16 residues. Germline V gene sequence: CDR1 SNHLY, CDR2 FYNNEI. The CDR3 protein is CASQLGPPARPDTQYF. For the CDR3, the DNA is TGTGCCAGCCAGCTCGGGCCCCCGGCCCGTCCGGATACGCAGTATTTT.

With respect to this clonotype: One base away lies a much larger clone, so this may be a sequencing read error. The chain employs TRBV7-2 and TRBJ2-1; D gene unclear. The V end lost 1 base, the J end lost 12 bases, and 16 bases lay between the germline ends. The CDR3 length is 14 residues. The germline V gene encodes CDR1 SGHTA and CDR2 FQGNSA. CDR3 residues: CASSLVSPGDAQFF. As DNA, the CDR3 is TGTGCCAGCAGCTTAGTCAGTCCAGGTGATGCGCAGTTCTTC.

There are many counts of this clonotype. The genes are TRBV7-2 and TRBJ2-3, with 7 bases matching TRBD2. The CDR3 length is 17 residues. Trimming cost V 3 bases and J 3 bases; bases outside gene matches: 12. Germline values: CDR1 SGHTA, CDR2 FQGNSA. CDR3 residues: CASSLVGRSGWTDTQYF. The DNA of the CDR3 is TGTGCCAGCAGCTTGGTCGGGCGTAGCGGGTGGACAGATACGCAGTATTTT. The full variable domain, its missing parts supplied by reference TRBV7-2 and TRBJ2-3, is GAGVSQSPSNKVTEKGKDVELRCDPISGHTALYWYRQSLGQGLEFLIYFQGNSAPDKSGLPSDRFSAERTGGSVSTLTIQRTQQEDSAVYLCASSLVGRSGWTDTQYFGPGTRLTVL.

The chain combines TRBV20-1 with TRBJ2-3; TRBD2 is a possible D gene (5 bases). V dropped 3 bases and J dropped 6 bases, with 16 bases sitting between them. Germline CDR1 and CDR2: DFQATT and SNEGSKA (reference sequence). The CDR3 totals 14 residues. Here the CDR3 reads CSARAVGEDDTQYF. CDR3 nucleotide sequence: TGCAGTGCTAGGGCGGTCGGGGAAGACGATACGCAGTATTTT.

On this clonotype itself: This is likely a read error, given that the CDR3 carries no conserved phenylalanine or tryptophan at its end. CDR3 amino acids: CASSPSGGSYEQYL. The DNA for the CDR3 is TGTGCCAGCTCACCCTCGGGGGGCTCCTACGAGCAGTACCTC. The J gene is TRBJ2-7, the V gene TRBV18; 7 bases agree with TRBD2. CDR3 length: 14 residues. Germline V lookup: CDR1 KGHSH, CDR2 LQKENI. The trim removed 3 bases at V and 0 bases at J, leaving 2 bases unmatched.

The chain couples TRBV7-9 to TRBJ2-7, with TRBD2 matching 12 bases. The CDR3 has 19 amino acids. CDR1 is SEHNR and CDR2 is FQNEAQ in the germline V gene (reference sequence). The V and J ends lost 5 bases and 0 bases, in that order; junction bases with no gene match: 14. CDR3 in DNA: TGTGCCAGCAGCGCCTCCGGGACTAGCGGGCGAAGGAGCTCCTACGAGCAGTACTTC. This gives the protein CASSASGTSGRRSSYEQYF. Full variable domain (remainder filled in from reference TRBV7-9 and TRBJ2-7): DTGVSQNPRHKITKRGQNVTFRCDPISEHNRLYWYRQTLGQGPEFLTYFQNEAQLEKSRLLSDRFSAERPKGSFSTLEIQRTEQGDSAMYLCASSASGTSGRRSSYEQYFGPGTRLTVT.

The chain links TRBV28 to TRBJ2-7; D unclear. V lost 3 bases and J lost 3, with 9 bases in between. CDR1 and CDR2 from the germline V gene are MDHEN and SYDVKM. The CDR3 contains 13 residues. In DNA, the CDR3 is TGTGCCAGCAGTTTTAGCTTCAACTACGAGCAGTACTTC. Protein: CASSFSFNYEQYF.